This T cell receptor beta chain was identified during a study of blood T cell repertoires in COVID-19 (TCRdb year 2020). Background for the entire study: Collaborator samples came from the United States, Italy and Spain and covered acute and convalescent phases of COVID-19. The material from the prospective study consisted of cDNA or gDNA derived from T cells, B-cell-depleted T cells, or PBMCs. Deeply sampled blood TCRbeta repertoires from subjects exposed to, actively infected with, or recovered from COVID-19 were included in the dataset. The repertoires were made available in a free public database intended to serve as a resource for research on the immune response to SARS-CoV-2. Samples were obtained from the ongoing ImmuneRACE study (first 160 participants) and from about 1,300 subjects provided by 6 global collaborators. A de-identified subject ID, COVID-19 status, age in years and sex were almost always included in the sample metadata. Where HLA class I and class II types were available, the types were taken from metadata supplied by the sample provider, not from assay-based typing.

In Seattle, one collaborating source enrolled patients while the infection was active and tracked those patients longitudinally over the course of disease. Each collaborating institution followed its own protocols to collect whole blood in K2EDTA tubes. For TCRbeta analysis, collaborators shipped samples as frozen whole blood, isolated PBMCs, or DNA extracted from either of those sample types. On this clone: Its antigen remains undetermined. No quality values exist for individual bases; no much larger clone is one base distant.

Inclusive of the bounding cysteine and phenylalanine, the CDR3 is 14 residues long. Only the CDR3 part of the read is kept: 42 bases, read in frame from the first base. CDR1 and CDR2, looked up from the germline V gene, are SGHRS and YFSETQ. Trimming costs V 0 bases and J 6 bases, and their ends lie 9 bases apart. TCRbeta CDR3 regions were amplified from genomic DNA by means of the immunoSEQ Assay, a bias-controlled multiplex PCR. The paper's processing steps were these. The number of nucleated cells in each sample was estimated from the amplification of reference gene primers within the assay. Sequence reads were collapsed and filtered to measure the absolute abundance of every unique TCRbeta CDR3 rearrangement. For each sample, productive Simpson clonality was calculated by taking the square root of Simpson's diversity index across productive rearrangements. TCRdb mirrors the immuneACCESS table, restricted to in-frame sequences. Some clones are absent from its copies; in checked studies, under half trace to an unresolved V gene, and the reason for the others is unknown. Clone size and V and J calls were adopted from that table, with D and trimming inferred from the DNA. A total of around 190,000 clones appear in this sample, about 76% of them only once. The top ten constitute nearly 6% of the sample.

Study-level results and caveats: The quantity of clinical and demographic metadata differed by source and by participant and was supplied without curation.

The sequence derives from a woman between 40 and 50 years old with COVID-19, enrolled during active disease. The sequenced sample consisted of peripheral blood. Recombination linked TRBV5-1 to TRBJ1-4, with the D gene not clear enough to name. The base sequence is TGCGCCAGCAGCTTGGCGACGGAGGATGAAAAACTGTTTTTT. The resulting protein is CASSLATEDEKLFF.